Sequencing of this TCR beta chain was carried out in a study of blood T cell repertoires in COVID-19. This clone was counted once. Per the original data handling: Using reference gene primer amplification, nucleated cell counts were estimated. Assay used: immunoSEQ multiplex PCR; TCRdb lists only in-frame clones, some missing. That table furnishes V, J and clone size, whereas the DNA furnished D and trimming. This sample has about 97,000 clones, with 90% found just once. The sample consisted of peripheral blood. The TCR comes from a man aged 60 to 75 with acute or convalescent COVID-19.

CDR3 nucleotide sequence: TGTGCCAGCAGTCGGAGGGTTCTAACGGAGACCCAGTACTTC. It specifies CASSRRVLTETQYF. V is TRBV7-2 and J is TRBJ2-5, with D possibly being TRBD2 (6 bases). The germline V and J ends were trimmed by 6 bases and 5 bases, with 16 bases remaining between them. This CDR3 has 14 residues. Germline CDR1 is SGHTA and CDR2 is FQGNSA.